This T cell receptor (beta chain) was identified in a study of T cells in Graves' hyperthyroidism and ophthalmopathy. Findings and limits, study-wide: In the analysis, a 13 V-J model separated ophthalmopathy from stable hyperthyroidism.

A remark on this clonotype: The antigen is unknown.

CDR3 length equals 14 residues. Germline values: CDR1 SGHDT, CDR2 YYEEEE. V dropped 2 bases and J dropped 3 bases, with 8 bases sitting between them. Stable hyperthyroidism: no ophthalmopathy progression over 18 months of follow-up. Lactation, pregnancy, other autoimmune disease or uncontrolled infection excluded patients. Researchers took RNA transcripts and amplified the TCR beta CDR3 regions from them. RT-PCR in the first round (using the HTBI primer set) targeted the TCR CDR3. MiXCR, applied by TCRdb to the multiplex PCR reads, yields one record per CDR3 protein. The repertoire holds fewer than 900,000 distinct CDR3 sequences, with over 15% as singletons.

V and J are TRBV5-6 and TRBJ1-4; D is unresolved. The TCR comes from a man aged 18 to 29 with Graves' hyperthyroidism. The sequenced sample was blood. The CDR3 sequence: CASSLSMANEKLFF. The CDR3 region has the DNA TGTGCCAGCAGCTTATCCATGGCTAATGAAAAACTGTTTTTT.